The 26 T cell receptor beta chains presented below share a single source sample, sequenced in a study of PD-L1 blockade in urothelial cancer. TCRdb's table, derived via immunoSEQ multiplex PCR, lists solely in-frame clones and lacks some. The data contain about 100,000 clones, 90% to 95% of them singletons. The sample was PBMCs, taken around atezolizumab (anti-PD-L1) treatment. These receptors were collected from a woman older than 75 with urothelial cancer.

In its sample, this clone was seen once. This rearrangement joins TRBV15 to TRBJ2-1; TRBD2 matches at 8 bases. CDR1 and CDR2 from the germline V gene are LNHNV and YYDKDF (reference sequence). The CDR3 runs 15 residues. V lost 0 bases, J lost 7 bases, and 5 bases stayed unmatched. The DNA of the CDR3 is TGTGCCACCAGCAGAGATATAGCGGGAAGGAATGAGCAGTTCTTC. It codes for CATSRDIAGRNEQFF.

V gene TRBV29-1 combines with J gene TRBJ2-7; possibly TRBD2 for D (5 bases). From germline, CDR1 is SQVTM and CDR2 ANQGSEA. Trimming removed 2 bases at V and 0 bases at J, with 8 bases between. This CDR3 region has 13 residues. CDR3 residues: CSVETGISYEQYF. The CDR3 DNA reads TGCAGCGTTGAAACGGGGATCTCCTACGAGCAGTACTTC.

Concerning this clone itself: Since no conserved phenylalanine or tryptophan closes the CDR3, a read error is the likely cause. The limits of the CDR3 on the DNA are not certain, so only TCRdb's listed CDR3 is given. CDR3: CASSPNTGKHLL. V is TRBV6-1 and J is TRBJ2-3; TRBD1 was called by the table and not checked on the DNA. The CDR3 sequence runs 12 residues, both termini included. The germline V gene encodes CDR1 MNHNS and CDR2 SASEGT.

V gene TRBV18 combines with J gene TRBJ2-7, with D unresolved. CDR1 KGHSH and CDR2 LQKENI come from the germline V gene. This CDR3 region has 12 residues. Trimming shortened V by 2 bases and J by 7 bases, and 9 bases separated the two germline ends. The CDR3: CASSPESREQYF. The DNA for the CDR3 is TGTGCCAGCTCACCAGAGTCCAGGGAGCAGTACTTC.

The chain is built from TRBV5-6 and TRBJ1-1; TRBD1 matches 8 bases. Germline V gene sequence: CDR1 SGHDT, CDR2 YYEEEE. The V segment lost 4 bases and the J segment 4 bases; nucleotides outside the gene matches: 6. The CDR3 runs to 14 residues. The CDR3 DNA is TGTGCCAGCAGCCGGGGACAGGTGGGCACTGAAGCTTTCTTT. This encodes CASSRGQVGTEAFF.

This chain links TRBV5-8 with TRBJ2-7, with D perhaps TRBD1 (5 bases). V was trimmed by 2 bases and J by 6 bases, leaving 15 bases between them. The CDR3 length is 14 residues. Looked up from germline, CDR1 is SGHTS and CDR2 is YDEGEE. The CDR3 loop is CASSFGQGFAEQYF. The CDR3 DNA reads TGTGCCAGCAGCTTTGGGCAGGGCTTCGCCGAGCAGTACTTC.

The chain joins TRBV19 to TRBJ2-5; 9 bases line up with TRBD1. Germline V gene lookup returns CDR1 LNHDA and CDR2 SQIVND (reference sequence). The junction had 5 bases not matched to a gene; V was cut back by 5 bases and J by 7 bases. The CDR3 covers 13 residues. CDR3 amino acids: CASSAGQGGTQYF. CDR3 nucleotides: TGTGCCAGTAGTGCGGGACAGGGAGGGACCCAGTACTTC.

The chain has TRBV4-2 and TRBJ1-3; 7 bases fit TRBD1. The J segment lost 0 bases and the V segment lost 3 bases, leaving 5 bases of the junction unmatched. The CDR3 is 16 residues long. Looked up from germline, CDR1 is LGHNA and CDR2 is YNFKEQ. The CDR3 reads CASSQGTVSSGNTIYF. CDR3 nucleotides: TGTGCCAGCAGCCAGGGGACAGTTTCCTCTGGAAACACCATATATTTT.

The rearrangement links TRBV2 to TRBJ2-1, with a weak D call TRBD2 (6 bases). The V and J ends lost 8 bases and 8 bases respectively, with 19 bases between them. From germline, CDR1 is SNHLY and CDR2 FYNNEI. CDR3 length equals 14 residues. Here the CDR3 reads CASSGSLGGYEQFF. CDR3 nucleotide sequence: TGTGCCAGCTCAGGATCCCTCGGGGGATATGAGCAGTTCTTC.

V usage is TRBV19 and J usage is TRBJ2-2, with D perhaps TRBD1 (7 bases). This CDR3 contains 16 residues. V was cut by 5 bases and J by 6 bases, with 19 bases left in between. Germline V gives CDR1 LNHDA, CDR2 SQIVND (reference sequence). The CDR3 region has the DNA TGTGCCAGTAGTGTTGGACAGGCCGGGGGACCCGGGGAGCTGTTTTTT. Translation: CASSVGQAGGPGELFF.

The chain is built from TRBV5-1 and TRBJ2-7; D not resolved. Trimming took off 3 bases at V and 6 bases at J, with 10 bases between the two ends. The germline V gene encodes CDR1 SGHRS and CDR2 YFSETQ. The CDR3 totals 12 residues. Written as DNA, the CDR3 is TGCGCCAGCAGCTCGGAGCGCGCCGAGCAGTACTTC. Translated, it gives CASSSERAEQYF.

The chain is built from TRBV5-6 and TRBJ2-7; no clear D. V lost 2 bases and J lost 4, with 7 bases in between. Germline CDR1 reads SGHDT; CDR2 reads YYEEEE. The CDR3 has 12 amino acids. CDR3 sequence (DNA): TGTGCCAGCAGCTTTACCGGGTACGAGCAGTACTTC. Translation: CASSFTGYEQYF.

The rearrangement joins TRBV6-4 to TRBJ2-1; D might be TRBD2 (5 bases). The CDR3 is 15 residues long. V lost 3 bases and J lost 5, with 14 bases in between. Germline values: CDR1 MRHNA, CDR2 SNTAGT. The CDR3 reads CASSEEDIPNNEQFF. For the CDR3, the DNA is TGTGCCAGCAGTGAGGAGGATATCCCAAACAATGAGCAGTTCTTC.

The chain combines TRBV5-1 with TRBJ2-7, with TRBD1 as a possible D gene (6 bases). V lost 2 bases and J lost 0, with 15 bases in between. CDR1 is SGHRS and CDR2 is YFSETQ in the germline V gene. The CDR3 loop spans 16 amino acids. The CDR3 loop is CASSLLQGSFSYEQYF. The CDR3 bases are TGCGCCAGCAGCTTACTACAGGGCAGCTTCTCCTACGAGCAGTACTTC. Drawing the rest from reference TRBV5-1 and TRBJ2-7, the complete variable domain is KAGVTQTPRYLIKTRGQQVTLSCSPISGHRSVSWYQQTPGQGLQFLFEYFSETQRNKGNFPGRFSGRQFSNSRSEMNVSTLELGDSALYLCASSLLQGSFSYEQYFGPGTRLTVT.

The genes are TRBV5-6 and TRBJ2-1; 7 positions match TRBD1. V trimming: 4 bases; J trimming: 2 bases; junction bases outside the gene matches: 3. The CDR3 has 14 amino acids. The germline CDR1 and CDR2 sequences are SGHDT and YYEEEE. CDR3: CASSIGTAYNEQFF. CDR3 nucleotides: TGTGCCAGCAGCATCGGGACAGCCTACAATGAGCAGTTCTTC. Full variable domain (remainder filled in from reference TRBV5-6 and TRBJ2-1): DAGVTQSPTHLIKTRGQQVTLRCSPKSGHDTVSWYQQALGQGPQFIFQYYEEEERQRGNFPDRFSGHQFPNYSSELNVNALLLGDSALYLCASSIGTAYNEQFFGPGTRLTVL.

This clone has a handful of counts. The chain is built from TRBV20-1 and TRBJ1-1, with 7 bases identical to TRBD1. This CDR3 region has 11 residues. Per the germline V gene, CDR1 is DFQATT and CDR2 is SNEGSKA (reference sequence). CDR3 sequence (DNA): TGCACCACGATGCCGGGACAGGAAGCTTTCTTT. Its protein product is CTTMPGQEAFF.

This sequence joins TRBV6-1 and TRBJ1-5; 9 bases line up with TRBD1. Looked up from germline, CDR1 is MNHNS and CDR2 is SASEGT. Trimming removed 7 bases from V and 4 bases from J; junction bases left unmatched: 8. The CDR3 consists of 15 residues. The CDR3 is CASTSDRGRNQPQHF. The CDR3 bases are TGTGCCAGCACTTCGGACAGGGGCAGGAATCAGCCCCAGCATTTT.

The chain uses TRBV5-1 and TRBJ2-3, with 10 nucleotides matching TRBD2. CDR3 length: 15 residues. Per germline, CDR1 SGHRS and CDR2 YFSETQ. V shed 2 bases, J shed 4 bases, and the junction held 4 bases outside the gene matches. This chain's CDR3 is CASSFLAGGADTQYF. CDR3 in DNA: TGCGCCAGCAGCTTTTTAGCGGGAGGAGCAGATACGCAGTATTTT. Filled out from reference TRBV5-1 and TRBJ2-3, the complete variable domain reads KAGVTQTPRYLIKTRGQQVTLSCSPISGHRSVSWYQQTPGQGLQFLFEYFSETQRNKGNFPGRFSGRQFSNSRSEMNVSTLELGDSALYLCASSFLAGGADTQYFGPGTRLTVL.

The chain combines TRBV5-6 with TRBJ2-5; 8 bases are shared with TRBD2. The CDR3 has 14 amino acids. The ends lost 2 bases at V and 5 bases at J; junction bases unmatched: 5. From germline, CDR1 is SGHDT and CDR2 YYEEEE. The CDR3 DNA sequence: TGTGCCAGCAGCTTAGGACTAGCTCGGGAGACCCAGTACTTC. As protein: CASSLGLARETQYF. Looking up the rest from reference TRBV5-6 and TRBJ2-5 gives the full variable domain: DAGVTQSPTHLIKTRGQQVTLRCSPKSGHDTVSWYQQALGQGPQFIFQYYEEEERQRGNFPDRFSGHQFPNYSSELNVNALLLGDSALYLCASSLGLARETQYFGPGTRLLVL.

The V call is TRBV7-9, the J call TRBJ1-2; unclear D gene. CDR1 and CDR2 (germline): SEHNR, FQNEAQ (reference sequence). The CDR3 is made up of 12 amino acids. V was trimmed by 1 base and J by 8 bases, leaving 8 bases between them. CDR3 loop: CASSLGWAGYTF. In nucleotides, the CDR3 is TGTGCCAGCAGCTTAGGGTGGGCAGGCTACACCTTC.

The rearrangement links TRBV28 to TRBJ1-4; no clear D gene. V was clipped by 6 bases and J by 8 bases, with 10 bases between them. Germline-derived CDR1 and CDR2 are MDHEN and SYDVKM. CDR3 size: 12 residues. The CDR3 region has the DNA TGTGCCAGCAGGACGACGAGGGAAAAACTGTTTTTT. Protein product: CASRTTREKLFF.

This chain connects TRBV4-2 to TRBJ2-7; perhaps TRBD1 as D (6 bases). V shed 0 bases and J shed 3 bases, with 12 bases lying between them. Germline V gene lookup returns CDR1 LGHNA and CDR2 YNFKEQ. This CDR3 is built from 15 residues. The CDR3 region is CASSQDLQGSYEQYF. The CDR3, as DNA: TGTGCCAGCAGCCAAGATCTCCAGGGGAGCTACGAGCAGTACTTC.

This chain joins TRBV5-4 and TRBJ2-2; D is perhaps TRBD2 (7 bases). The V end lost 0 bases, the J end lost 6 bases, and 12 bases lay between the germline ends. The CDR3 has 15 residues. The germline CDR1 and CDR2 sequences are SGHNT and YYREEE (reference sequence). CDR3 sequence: CASSLGGGGPGELFF. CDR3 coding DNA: TGTGCCAGCAGCTTGGGAGGGGGAGGGCCCGGGGAGCTGTTTTTT.

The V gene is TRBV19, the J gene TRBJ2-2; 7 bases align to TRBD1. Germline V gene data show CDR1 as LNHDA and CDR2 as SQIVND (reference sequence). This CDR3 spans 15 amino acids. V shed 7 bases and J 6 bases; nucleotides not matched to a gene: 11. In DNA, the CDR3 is TGTGCCAGTAAAATGACAGGGTCTCGTTCCGGGGAGCTGTTTTTT. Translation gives CASKMTGSRSGELFF.

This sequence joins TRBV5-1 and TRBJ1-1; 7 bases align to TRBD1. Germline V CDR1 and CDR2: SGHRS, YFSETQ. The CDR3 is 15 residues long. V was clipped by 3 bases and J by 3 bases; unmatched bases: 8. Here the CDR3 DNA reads TGCGCCAGCAGCTACTTATCTACAGGGGACACTGAAGCTTTCTTT. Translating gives CASSYLSTGDTEAFF.

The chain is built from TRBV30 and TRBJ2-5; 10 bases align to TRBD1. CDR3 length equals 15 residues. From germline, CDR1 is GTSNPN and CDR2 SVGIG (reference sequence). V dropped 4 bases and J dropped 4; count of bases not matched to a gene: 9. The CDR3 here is CAWISGTGDRETQYF. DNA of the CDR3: TGTGCCTGGATATCCGGGACAGGGGATCGAGAGACCCAGTACTTC.